This TCR beta chain comes out of a study of cytomegalovirus exposure and HLA in healthy donors (dated by TCRdb to the late 2010s). For the wider study: In an earlier analysis of roughly 500 of the donors, around 290 Gb of sequence data and 100 million or so unique TCR beta sequences from 150 million to 200 million T cells were reported. An early release covering 550 to 650 HLA-typed donors comprised about 320 gigabases of sequencing data and approximately 80 million unique TCR sequences. Among the roughly 390 genotyped donors, around 81% belonged to the genetic ancestry cluster associated with self-reported Caucasian donors. The study aimed to test whether cataloging public T cell receptors could reveal signatures of past pathogen exposure. The study used immunosequencing to profile the T cell repertoires of about 670 subjects and linked those repertoires to cytomegalovirus serostatus. Besides the first cohort of roughly 660 subjects, a separate validation cohort made up of 120 different subjects was used. To predict cytomegalovirus infection status, the study combined high-throughput TCR immunosequencing, statistical association of individual TCRs with disease status, and machine learning. To study patterns of TCR occurrence, a later analysis re-analyzed previously published TCR beta repertoires from 700 or so donors and added high-resolution HLA genotyping. Rather than using new phenotypic data, the later analysis identified candidate immune exposures from TCR beta sequences and from how often those sequences occurred across donors. An earlier analysis of 587 of the donors used high-throughput TCR beta sequencing to judge whether each TCR beta V gene segment behaved as functional or pseudogenic. Alongside the repertoire data, information on donor age, sex, ethnicity and CMV serostatus was compiled. In a later genetic analysis, genome-wide SNP genotypes for about three fifths of the roughly 670 donors were used, and that subset was treated as a discovery cohort. All discovery cohort repertoires had been generated on a single sequencing platform. Both class I and class II loci were covered by HLA typing, at four-digit resolution. Typing coverage varied by locus: about 620-630 donors for A, B, C, DRB1 and DQB1; around 560 for DQA1; nearly 610 for DPA1; approximately 450 for DPB1. A few DR-DQ haplotypes were handled as single units for association and clustering because linkage in the cohort was strong. Among about 370 genotyped donors of the cohort, an average of about 240,000 unique TCR beta nucleotide sequences was sequenced per donor, of which about 19% were non-productive.

Points on this clone: What this receptor recognizes is not known. The input lacks base qualities; no much larger clone sits a single base away.

Overall study results and their limits: According to a later analysis, TCR association rates differed among HLA loci, with DRB1 alleles showing the most associated TCRs and HLA-C alleles showing the fewest. Specific HLA alleles were associated with 18,000 or so TCR beta sequences at a false discovery rate of 0.05 in a later analysis. An earlier analysis of approximately 590 of the donors showed that most TCR beta V segments appeared in productive rearrangements either about 87% or about 30% of the time, which broadly matched IMGT annotations. HLA typing was unavailable for some donors at each locus, so association tests used only the typed subset. Only TCR beta chains were sequenced in this cohort, and the absence of alpha or paired-chain data limited detectable features. Compared with the roughly 670-donor mean, donors in an Asian-associated ancestry cluster had fewer N-insertions in productive TCRs, according to a later genetic analysis. Correlated functional status among segregating V segments might reflect linkage disequilibrium, but an unknown experimental factor could not be ruled out. When HLA alleles, especially DR and DQ, strongly co-occurred, TCR associations were difficult to assign to individual alleles. Some IMGT-functional V segments, including TRBV6-2 and TRBV6-3, could not be distinguished by the 87-base-pair reads and were therefore excluded. In a later analysis, most CMV-associated TCR beta chains were found to appear HLA-restricted, with HLA associations seemingly driven largely by CMV exposure. Most TCR sequences were seen in very few donors, while some public TCRs were found in many individuals. A few of the identified cytomegalovirus-associated TCR beta chains were confirmed in vitro to be specific for cytomegalovirus antigens. In both the original and validation cohorts, the classifier was reported to diagnose cytomegalovirus status with high specificity and sensitivity. The authors suggested that the approach could potentially be generalized to other disease states and immunological phenotypes. A further reported finding was that TCR beta sequences accurately predicted the HLA-A and HLA-B alleles for most subjects in the first cohort. In the study, approximately 160 TCR beta chains were listed as associated with cytomegalovirus. Because counts were too low, approximately 18 rarely observed V segments, including chromosome 9 orphons, were excluded from the earlier analysis of 587 of the donors. The presence/absence analyses assumed that sequencing depth was roughly uniform across donors, and that assumption may not be true. Compared with equally common non-associated chains, HLA-associated TCR beta chains in a later analysis were more clonally expanded and had lower generation probabilities. A later genetic analysis associated a missense DCLRE1C variant with V-gene and J-gene trimming of TCR beta chains, and an independent cohort replicated the association. Several of the top co-occurrence clusters appeared to be linked to parvovirus B19, influenza, CMV and Epstein-Barr virus, according to a later analysis. The sequencing pipeline was judged likely to have produced a cluster of highly shared sequence variants as a technical artifact. CMV serostatus was the only immune exposure information available for the cohort.

As encoded in the germline V gene, CDR1 is LGHNA while CDR2 is YNFKEQ. Measured from the cysteine to the phenylalanine, the CDR3 is 15 residues long. The CDR3 DNA has 45 bases and is translated from base 1. Trimming removed 4 bases from V and 0 bases from J, leaving 12 bases between the germline ends. The library relied on the immunoSEQ multiplex PCR assay. For the multiplex PCR, a mixture combining 60 forward primers for TCR Vbeta segments and 13 reverse primers for TCR Jbeta segments was used. The CDR3 region of rearranged TCR beta genes was amplified from genomic DNA with a multiplex PCR assay. On the Illumina HiSeq System, the amplified TCR beta libraries were sequenced as 87-base-pair reads. The study's own analysis went as follows. Across the roughly 640 repertoires, a later analysis counted some 80 million unique TCR beta chains, some 11 million of which were shared by at least two donors. A nearest-neighbor algorithm error-corrected the raw reads and collapsed the reads into unique sequences, merging closely related sequences to remove PCR and sequencing errors. To assign V, D and J gene segments, CDR3 sequences were aligned to IMGT reference sequences. For a sequence to be retained, at least a six-nucleotide match to both a V gene segment and a J gene segment was required. Rearrangements were classified as productive when the CDR3 lacked stop codons and remained in frame with V and J, and all other rearrangements were classified as non-productive. CDR3 was defined according to IMGT convention as the region running from the second conserved V-encoded cysteine to the conserved J-encoded phenylalanine. The earlier analysis of 587 of the donors excluded sequences that lacked an unambiguous match to a single V gene segment. In an earlier analysis of more than 500 of the donors, a V segment was called functional when productive rearrangements were above 56.7%, and segregating when the standard deviation between donors exceeded 5%. A statistical classification framework was built to diagnose cytomegalovirus status from the catalog of TCR beta chain sequences. In a later analysis, V and J genes were assigned by comparing TCR nucleotide sequences against IMGT/GENE-DB human TR gene sequences. In a later analysis, CDR3 sequences and most-parsimonious VDJ recombination scenarios were assigned using the TCRdist pipeline. In a later analysis, every TCR beta chain was defined by the combination of its CDR3 amino acid sequence and its V-gene family, and reads without a unique V-gene family were dropped. To address suspected cross-contamination and a sequencing artifact, a later analysis removed 592 highly shared, low-generation-probability nucleotide sequences. In a later analysis, a clonal expansion index was calculated for each public chain from normalized within-repertoire ranks of inferred template counts. Generation probabilities in a later analysis came from a VDJ recombination model fitted to out-of-frame rearrangements, and those results were checked against IGoR. Hypergeometric tests were used in a later analysis to score TCR-TCR, TCR-HLA and TCR-CMV co-occurrence, with a repertoire-size bias correction applied to the TCR pairs. A later analysis estimated false discovery rates by permuting HLA or CMV assignments 20 times. In a later analysis, co-occurring TCRs were grouped with DBSCAN, and TCRdist sequence similarity was added when clustering was performed within HLA-allele-positive subsets. Co-occurrence clustering excluded repertoires with fewer than 30,000 or more than 120,000 public chains, plus five with anomalous nucleotide sharing. Drawn from immuneACCESS, this table holds only the in-frame rearrangements with V and J called that TCRdb kept. Clones are partly lost; checked studies trace under half to an unresolved V gene and leave the rest unexplained. The V and J calls and clone size are taken from that table; D and trimming were inferred from the DNA. The sample table contains 200,000 to 300,000 clones; only one count was recorded for around four fifths of them. Of the sample, 2% to 2.5% falls within the top ten clones.

In total, over 600 healthy bone marrow donors made up the cohort. At the time of sampling, every cohort member was nominally healthy, though immune exposures that went unrecorded were likely present. The donor was CMV seropositive and was included in the group of about 290 seropositive cohort members. A peripheral blood sample was provided by each donor, and peripheral blood mononuclear cells were used for TCR beta sequencing. The Qiagen DNeasy Blood Extraction Kit was used to extract genomic DNA from the blood cell samples. The clonotype was recovered from a woman in her thirties or forties in good health and CMV-seropositive. Recombination joined TRBV4-2 with TRBJ1-1, with a weak D call of TRBD1 (5 bases match). The sample consisted of PBMCs. This receptor has the CDR3 CASSPQDSLNTEAFF. The nucleotide sequence is given as TGTGCCAGCAGCCCCCAAGACAGTTTGAACACTGAAGCTTTCTTT.